Listed below are T cell receptor beta chains from one sample, sequenced in a study of shared clonotypes between healthy human individuals. Profiling relied on immunoSEQ multiplex PCR, and the TCRdb table lists in-frame clones only, not all of them. The table includes 2 million to 2.5 million clones, just under 95% detected once. The specimen was naive CD4+ T cells from PBMCs. All receptors derive from a man between 18 and 29 years old in good health. Some clones in this sample may be carry-over from other donors' samples. The CDR3 runs from the conserved cysteine through the conserved F or W. A D gene is named only where the DNA matches it firmly. Not all rows give a size; the values are once, few, many and, for expanded clones, a class.

V gene	D gene	clone size	J gene	CDR3 DNA	CDR3 protein
TRBV7-2	-	-	TRBJ2-3	TGTGCCAGCAGCCCCCATGGCGGGACGGCAGATACGCAGTATTTT	CASSPHGGTADTQYF
TRBV5-8	TRBD1	-	TRBJ2-5	TGTGCCAGCAGCTTCGGGACAGGGGTCGTCCAAGAGACCCAGTACTTC	CASSFGTGVVQETQYF
TRBV28	TRBD2	-	TRBJ2-3	TGTGCCAGCAGTTCACCGGGACTAGCAACTAGCACAGATACGCAGTATTTT	CASSSPGLATSTDTQYF
TRBV13	TRBD1	-	TRBJ1-1	TGTGCCAGCAGCGCATACAGGGGGCTCAGTGAAGCTTTCTTT	CASSAYRGLSEAFF
TRBV20-1	-	once	TRBJ2-5	TGCAGTGCTCGGGGCGAGACCCAGTACTTC	CSARGETQYF
TRBV4-2	TRBD2	-	TRBJ2-7	TGTGCCAGCAGCCAATATTCAGGGCGGGAGATACAGTATTACGAGCAGTACTTC	CASSQYSGREIQYYEQYF
TRBV28	-	-	TRBJ2-1	TGTGCCAGCAGTTTAGGTTCGGCGGGGGCAGATGAGCAGTTCTTC	CASSLGSAGADEQFF
TRBV21-1	-	-	TRBJ2-7	TGTGCCAGCAGCCGGAAGGCAGGGAGCTCCTACGAGCAGTACTTC	CASSRKAGSSYEQYF
TRBV9	-	-	TRBJ1-3	TGTGCCAGCAGCGTAGACGCAGGGACTGGAAACACCATATATTTT	CASSVDAGTGNTIYF
TRBV7-2	-	-	TRBJ2-2	TGTGCCAGCAGCTTAGTACGGGGGAACACCGGGGAGCTGTTTTTT	CASSLVRGNTGELFF
TRBV5-1	TRBD1	-	TRBJ1-1	TGCGCCAGCAGCTTGTCAGGGGGGAAGTCGGAAGCTTTCTTT	CASSLSGGKSEAFF
TRBV28	-	-	TRBJ2-5	TGTGCCAGCAGTTTAGCGGGCGTCCAAGAGACCCAGTACTTC	CASSLAGVQETQYF
TRBV11-2	TRBD1	-	TRBJ1-5	TGTGCCAGCAGCCTCCATGGCAGGGGGCGCGGCAATCAGCCCCAGCATTTT	CASSLHGRGRGNQPQHF
TRBV6-1	-	-	TRBJ1-1	TGTGCCAGCAGCCCATCGGGGACTGAAGCTTTCTTT	CASSPSGTEAFF
TRBV4-1	-	-	TRBJ2-4	TGCGCCAGCAGCCAAGACCCGGCTCCCGCCGCCAAAAACATTCAGTACTTC	CASSQDPAPAAKNIQYF
TRBV30	-	-	TRBJ2-2	TGTGCCTGGAGTGGCCAGGGAATTTCCGGGGAGCTGTTTTTT	CAWSGQGISGELFF
TRBV5-1	TRBD2	-	TRBJ2-1	TGCGCCAGCAGCTTGGTAGCGGGTCACAATGAGCAGTTCTTC	CASSLVAGHNEQFF
TRBV5-1	-	-	TRBJ2-1	TGCGCCAGCAGCTTAAGAGACGCCCCCGGGGCCTACAATGAGCAGTTCTTC	CASSLRDAPGAYNEQFF
TRBV11-3	-	-	TRBJ2-1	TGTGCCAGCAGCTTAAGAGGGGCCGCCTACAATGAGCAGTTCTTC	CASSLRGAAYNEQFF
TRBV7-8	-	-	TRBJ1-4	TGTGCCAGCACCGCCGACGGGGGATTAGCAACTAATGAAAAACTGTTTTTT	CASTADGGLATNEKLFF
TRBV5-1	-	-	TRBJ1-4	TGCGCCAGCAGCTTAGGACATTTAACTAATGAAAAACTGTTTTTT	CASSLGHLTNEKLFF
TRBV27	-	-	TRBJ2-3	TGTGCCAGCAGTTTATGGCGGAGCCCCACAGATACGCAGTATTTT	CASSLWRSPTDTQYF
TRBV15	-	-	TRBJ2-7	TGTGCCACCAGCAGGGGTCAGACCTACGAGCAGTACTTC	CATSRGQTYEQYF
TRBV7-2	-	-	TRBJ2-1	TGTGCCAGCAGCCGGACCAGTGGGTCCTACAATGAGCAGTTCTTC	CASSRTSGSYNEQFF
TRBV6-5	TRBD1	-	TRBJ1-1	TGTGCCAGCAGTAAGGGGGCCTACACTGAAGCTTTCTTT	CASSKGAYTEAFF
TRBV28	-	-	TRBJ2-7	TGTGCCAGCGGCAGCTCAGGAGGGGTGACCTACGAGCAGTACTTC	CASGSSGGVTYEQYF
TRBV7-3	TRBD2	-	TRBJ2-5	TGTGCCAGCAGCCCAGGACTAGCGGGTGAACAGACCCAGTACTTC	CASSPGLAGEQTQYF
TRBV27	-	-	TRBJ2-7	TGTGCCAGCAGTTTAGTGGCCAGCTACGAGCAGTACTTC	CASSLVASYEQYF
TRBV13	TRBD1	-	TRBJ2-2	TGTGCCAGCAGCTACAGGGGACCACACACCGGGGAGCTGTTTTTT	CASSYRGPHTGELFF
TRBV29-1	TRBD1	-	TRBJ2-5	TGCAGCGTTACCCGGGACAGGGTCCAAGAGACCCAGTACTTC	CSVTRDRVQETQYF
TRBV6-1	-	-	TRBJ2-7	TGTGCCAGCAGGTTGAGGACAGTCTACGAGCAGTACTTC	CASRLRTVYEQYF
TRBV11-2	-	-	TRBJ2-5	TGTGCCAGCAGTCCTACCGGGAGCTACCAAGAGACCCAGTACTTC	CASSPTGSYQETQYF
TRBV19	-	once	TRBJ1-1	TGTGCCAGTAGTCCCTGGGTGGGCTGGAGCACTGAAGCTTTCTTT	CASSPWVGWSTEAFF
TRBV7-9	TRBD2	-	TRBJ2-5	TGTGCCAGCAGCTTAGGAGCGGGAGTGTTTGAGACCCAGTACTTC	CASSLGAGVFETQYF
TRBV7-8	-	once	TRBJ1-2	TGTGCCAGCAGCTTGAAAACAGCGGGGGCTAACTATGGCTACACCTTC	CASSLKTAGANYGYTF
TRBV6-6	TRBD2	-	TRBJ2-1	TGTGCCAGCAGTTACCCGGCCGGGAGGGATGAGCAGTTCTTC	CASSYPAGRDEQFF
TRBV7-2	-	-	TRBJ1-5	TGTGCCAGCAGCTTCTTGGGTCAGCCCCAGCATTTT	CASSFLGQPQHF
TRBV4-2	TRBD2	-	TRBJ2-3	TGTGCCAGCAGCCAAGATCGGATGACTAGCGGGAGGTTTTGGAGCACAGATACGCAGTATTTT	CASSQDRMTSGRFWSTDTQYF
TRBV25-1	TRBD2	-	TRBJ2-4	TGTGCCAGCAGTGAATCGGGGCTAGCGGGAGCCAAAAACATTCAGTACTTC	CASSESGLAGAKNIQYF
TRBV4-3	-	once	TRBJ1-2	TGCGCCAGCAGCCAAGCCGACAGCGGAAGGTATGGCTACACCTTC	CASSQADSGRYGYTF
TRBV4-2	TRBD2	-	TRBJ2-1	TGTGCCAGCAGCCAGCCAGCGGGAGGGGGTTACAATGAGCAGTTCTTC	CASSQPAGGGYNEQFF
TRBV19	-	-	TRBJ2-5	TGTGCCAGTAGTATACACGGGGACGAGACCCAGTACTTC	CASSIHGDETQYF
TRBV11-2	-	once	TRBJ1-1	TGTGCCAGCAGCTTCGCCCTGAACACTGAAGCTTTCTTT	CASSFALNTEAFF
TRBV5-1	-	-	TRBJ2-7	TGCGCCAGCAGCTCCCCGGGATCCTACGAGCAGTACTTC	CASSSPGSYEQYF
TRBV9	-	-	TRBJ2-1	TGTGCCAGCAGCGTCACGTTTCTGGATGAGCAGTTCTTC	CASSVTFLDEQFF
TRBV19	-	few	TRBJ1-1	TGTGCCAGTAGTATAGAGGGGAGGCGTTACACTGAAGCTTTCTTT	CASSIEGRRYTEAFF
TRBV27	TRBD1	-	TRBJ1-1	TGTGCCAGCAGCCGATTAGACAGGGGAAAGATTGAAGCTTTCTTT	CASSRLDRGKIEAFF
TRBV5-1	-	-	TRBJ2-7	TGCGCCAGCCACGCCCCGGCGGGCGAGCAGTACTTC	CASHAPAGEQYF
TRBV5-4	TRBD1	-	TRBJ1-6	TGTGCCAGCAGCTCGGACAGGACCCTAAATTCACCCCTCCACTTT	CASSSDRTLNSPLHF
TRBV5-1	-	-	TRBJ1-1	TGCGCCAGCAGCTCAACAGGGCCGGGCACTGAAGCTTTCTTT	CASSSTGPGTEAFF
TRBV6-1	-	once	TRBJ1-2	TGTGCCAGCAGTGCCGGCTTTGGGACCTATGGCTACACCTTC	CASSAGFGTYGYTF